Listed here are 5 T cell receptor beta chains from one sample, sequenced in a study of blood T cell repertoires in COVID-19. The data were produced by immunoSEQ multiplex PCR, yet TCRdb's version contains in-frame clones alone and is incomplete. Seen here are some 250,000 clones, about 86% observed once, and the top ten hold 9.5% to 15%. Specimen: peripheral blood. The receptors come from a woman between 25 and 40 years old with COVID-19, enrolled during active disease.

J is TRBJ2-7 and V is TRBV14; D might be TRBD1 (5 bases). V was shortened by 4 bases and J by 3 bases, with 10 bases between the two germline ends. Per the germline V gene, CDR1 is SGHDN and CDR2 is FVKESK. The CDR3 is made up of 13 amino acids. The CDR3 DNA is TGTGCCAGCAGCCTAAGTGGACACTACGAGCAGTACTTC. It translates to CASSLSGHYEQYF.

The chain has TRBV5-4 and TRBJ2-5; 9 bases match TRBD2. Germline V CDR1 and CDR2: SGHNT, YYREEE (reference sequence). The CDR3 has 16 residues. With V trimmed by 0 bases and J by 5 bases, 8 bases remained unmatched. In DNA form, the CDR3 reads TGTGCCAGCAGCTTGGCCTCTAGCGGGGCGGGGGAGACCCAGTACTTC. Protein: CASSLASSGAGETQYF. Complete variable domain (other parts from reference TRBV5-4 and TRBJ2-5): ETGVTQSPTHLIKTRGQQVTLRCSSQSGHNTVSWYQQALGQGPQFIFQYYREEENGRGNFPPRFSGLQFPNYSSELNVNALELDDSALYLCASSLASSGAGETQYFGPGTRLLVL.

This clone appeared a few times. This sequence joins TRBV11-3 and TRBJ2-1; TRBD2 agrees at 7 bases. The V gene's germline CDR1 is SGHNT and CDR2 YENEEA. This CDR3 is 16 amino acids long. The V gene end was trimmed by 1 base and the J gene end by 5 bases; junction bases not matched to a gene: 8. CDR3 nucleotides: TGTGCCAGCAGCTTAGTCGCGGGGGTCGGGAACAATGAGCAGTTCTTC. Translating gives CASSLVAGVGNNEQFF.

The rearrangement uses TRBV6-5 and TRBJ2-3, with D possibly being TRBD2 (5 bases). CDR1 MNHEY and CDR2 SVGAGI come from the germline V gene. This CDR3 comprises 13 residues. V shed 6 bases and J shed 9 bases, with 16 bases lying between them. The CDR3 loop reads CASSPLPLGTQYF. In DNA form, the CDR3 reads TGTGCCAGCAGCCCACTTCCACTAGGGACGCAGTATTTT.

The CDR3 DNA follows: TGTGCCAGCAGCTTAATAACAGGGGCCCCCTACGAGCAGTACTTC. This translates into CASSLITGAPYEQYF. The V gene is TRBV7-9, the J gene TRBJ2-7, with TRBD1 matching over 7 bases. Per the germline V gene, CDR1 is SEHNR and CDR2 is FQNEAQ (reference sequence). V trimming: 2 bases; J trimming: 2 bases; junction bases outside the gene matches: 6. The CDR3 sequence is 15 residues long.